This section outlines one T cell receptor (beta chain) sequence together with its context. The antigen remains unidentified. This sample is part of a study of T cells in localized non-small cell lung cancer. Points from the study as a whole: Uninvolved adjacent lung, not tumor, had the highest T cell clonality. There were a median roughly 60 of the top 100 tumor clones appearing in adjacent lung. A higher density of T cells in blood coincided with extended overall survival.

V lost 3 bases and J 7 bases, leaving 10 bases between the germline ends. CDR3 size: 13 residues. The germline V gene has CDR1 MDHEN and CDR2 SYDVKM. Clones were read by immunoSEQ multiplex PCR, and TCRdb kept only the in-frame ones, dropping some. The table has approximately 6,400 clones, 40% to 45% seen once. This receptor was obtained from a woman between 35 and 70 years old with stage II squamous cell lung carcinoma. The chain is built from TRBV28 and TRBJ2-1, with D perhaps matching TRBD1 (6 bases). The sample consisted of lung tumor tissue, taken before any cancer treatment. The CDR3 region is CASSFLDSNEQFF. In DNA form, the CDR3 reads TGTGCCAGCAGTTTTCTGGACAGTAATGAGCAGTTCTTC.